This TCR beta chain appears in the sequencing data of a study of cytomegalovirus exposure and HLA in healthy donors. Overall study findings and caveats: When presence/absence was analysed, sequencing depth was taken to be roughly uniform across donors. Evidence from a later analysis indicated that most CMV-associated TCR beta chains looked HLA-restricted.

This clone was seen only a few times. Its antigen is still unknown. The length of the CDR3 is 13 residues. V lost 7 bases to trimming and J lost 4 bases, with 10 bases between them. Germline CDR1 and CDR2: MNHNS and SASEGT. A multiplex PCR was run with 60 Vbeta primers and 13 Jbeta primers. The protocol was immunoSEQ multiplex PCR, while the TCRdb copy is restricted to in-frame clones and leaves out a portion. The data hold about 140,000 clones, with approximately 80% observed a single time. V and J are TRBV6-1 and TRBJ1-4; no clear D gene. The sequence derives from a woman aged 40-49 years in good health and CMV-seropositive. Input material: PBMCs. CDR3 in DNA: TGTGCCAGCAAAAGAGGATTTAATGAAAAACTGTTTTTT. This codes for CASKRGFNEKLFF.